This entry features one T cell receptor (beta chain) sequence. These data come from a study of shared clonotypes between healthy human individuals. TCRdb's copy holds only in-frame clones and misses some; the assay was immunoSEQ multiplex PCR. The data show about 1.1 million clones, 75% to 80% seen once. CDR3 length: 14 residues. Germline V gives CDR1 SGDLS, CDR2 YYNGEE. V was clipped by 0 bases and J by 8 bases; unmatched bases: 4. Source material: memory CD4+ T cells from PBMCs. Sample subset: CD45RA-negative fraction. This receptor was identified in a man aged 18 to 35 in good health. Some clones in this sample may be carry-over from other donors' samples. The V and J genes are TRBV9 and TRBJ1-3, with 8 nucleotides matching TRBD1. This chain's CDR3 is CASSVEDREDTIYF. The CDR3 DNA follows: TGTGCCAGCAGCGTAGAGGACAGGGAGGACACCATATATTTT.